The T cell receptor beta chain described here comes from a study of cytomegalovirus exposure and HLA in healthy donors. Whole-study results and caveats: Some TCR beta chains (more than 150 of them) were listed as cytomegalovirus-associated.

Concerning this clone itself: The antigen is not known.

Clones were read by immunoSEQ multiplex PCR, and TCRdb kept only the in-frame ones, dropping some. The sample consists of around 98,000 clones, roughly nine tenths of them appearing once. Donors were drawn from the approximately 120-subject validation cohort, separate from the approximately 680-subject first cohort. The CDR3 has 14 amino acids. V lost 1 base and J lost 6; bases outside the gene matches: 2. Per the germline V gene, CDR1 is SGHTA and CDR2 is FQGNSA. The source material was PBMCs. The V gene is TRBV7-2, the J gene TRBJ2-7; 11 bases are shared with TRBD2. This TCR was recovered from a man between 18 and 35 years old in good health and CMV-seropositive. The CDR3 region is CASSLGGLAAEQYF. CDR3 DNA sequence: TGTGCCAGCAGCTTAGGGGGACTAGCGGCCGAGCAGTACTTC.